A single sample is the source of the 9 T cell receptor beta chains below, sequenced in a study of blood T cell repertoires in COVID-19. Assay used: immunoSEQ multiplex PCR; TCRdb lists only in-frame clones, some missing. The sample shows roughly 68,000 clones, about nine tenths of them seen only once. What was sequenced was peripheral blood. The receptors here all came from a human donor in a cohort sampled during active COVID-19.

The chain combines TRBV7-9 with TRBJ2-7; the match to TRBD2 covers 11 bases. The CDR3 consists of 19 residues. The junction had 15 bases not matched to a gene; V was cut back by 5 bases and J by 0 bases. Germline V gives CDR1 SEHNR, CDR2 FQNEAQ (reference sequence). CDR3 region: CASSRLGLAGGSSSYEQYF. CDR3 DNA: TGTGCCAGCAGCCGTTTGGGGCTAGCGGGAGGCTCAAGCTCCTACGAGCAGTACTTC.

The CDR3 loop reads CASSYSSSSPDTQYF. In nucleotides, the CDR3 is TGTGCCAGCAGTTACTCGTCTAGCAGCCCAGATACGCAGTATTTT. This rearrangement joins TRBV6-5 to TRBJ2-3; D is perhaps TRBD2 (5 bases). This CDR3 has 15 residues. The ends were cut back, 0 bases at V and 4 bases at J, with 11 bases in the middle. Germline V gene lookup returns CDR1 MNHEY and CDR2 SVGAGI.

V gene TRBV7-6 combines with J gene TRBJ1-1; D remains ambiguous. CDR1 and CDR2 from the germline V gene are SGHVS and FNYEAQ. Trimming took off 5 bases at V and 5 bases at J, with 12 bases between the two ends. The CDR3 sequence is 13 residues long. CDR3 sequence: CASSPRRGTEAFF. DNA of the CDR3: TGTGCCAGCAGCCCACGCCGGGGAACTGAAGCTTTCTTT.

The V and J genes are TRBV7-6 and TRBJ2-7; no definite D call. The V end was cut by 1 base, the J end by 0 bases, with 10 bases between. Germline lookup yields CDR1 SGHVS and CDR2 FNYEAQ. CDR3 length: 15 amino acids. The CDR3 loop is CASSLETGNSYEQYF. The CDR3 bases are TGTGCCAGCAGCTTAGAAACCGGTAACTCCTACGAGCAGTACTTC.

This chain joins TRBV3-1 (or the pseudogene TRBV3-2) and TRBJ1-3, with D tentatively TRBD1 (6 bases). The germline gives CDR1 LGHDT, CDR2 YNNKEL (reference sequence). The CDR3 loop spans 13 amino acids. Between the trimmed V and J ends, which lost 11 bases and 0 bases, there was a span of 11 bases. The CDR3 reads CASGGDSGNTIYF. In nucleotides, the CDR3 is TGTGCCTCGGGGGGCGACTCTGGAAACACCATATATTTT.

The gene calls are TRBV5-5 and TRBJ2-3; D is ambiguous. V was shortened by 2 bases and J by 3 bases, with 10 bases between the two germline ends. The germline V gene has CDR1 SGHKS and CDR2 YYEKEE (reference sequence). The CDR3 totals 14 residues. The DNA for the CDR3 is TGTGCCAGCAGCTTTAACACCTTTACAGATACGCAGTATTTT. This encodes CASSFNTFTDTQYF.

This clone was counted a single time. CDR3 in DNA: TGTGCCAGCAGTTTGACAGAGAAGAATGAGCAGTTCTTC. As protein: CASSLTEKNEQFF. The chain couples TRBV2 to TRBJ2-1, with D perhaps matching TRBD1 (5 bases). The CDR3 is 13 amino acids. V was trimmed by 5 bases and J by 7 bases, leaving 12 bases between them. Germline V gives CDR1 SNHLY, CDR2 FYNNEI.

The rearrangement uses TRBV6-2 or TRBV6-3 and TRBJ1-1; 7 positions agree with TRBD1. V gave up 6 bases and J gave up 5 bases; unmatched junction bases: 6. The CDR3 runs 13 residues. Germline V gene data show CDR1 as MNHEY and CDR2 as SVGEGT. This CDR3 is CASSQGGWTEAFF. CDR3 nucleotides: TGTGCCAGCAGCCAGGGGGGGTGGACTGAAGCTTTCTTT.

The gene calls are TRBV2 and TRBJ2-5, with D possibly TRBD1 on 5 matching bases. Germline V gene lookup returns CDR1 SNHLY and CDR2 FYNNEI. Trimming removed 6 bases from V and 5 bases from J, with 13 bases in between. This CDR3 has 13 residues. The DNA of the CDR3 is TGTGCCAGCAGATGGGCAGGGATGGAGACCCAGTACTTC. It specifies CASRWAGMETQYF.